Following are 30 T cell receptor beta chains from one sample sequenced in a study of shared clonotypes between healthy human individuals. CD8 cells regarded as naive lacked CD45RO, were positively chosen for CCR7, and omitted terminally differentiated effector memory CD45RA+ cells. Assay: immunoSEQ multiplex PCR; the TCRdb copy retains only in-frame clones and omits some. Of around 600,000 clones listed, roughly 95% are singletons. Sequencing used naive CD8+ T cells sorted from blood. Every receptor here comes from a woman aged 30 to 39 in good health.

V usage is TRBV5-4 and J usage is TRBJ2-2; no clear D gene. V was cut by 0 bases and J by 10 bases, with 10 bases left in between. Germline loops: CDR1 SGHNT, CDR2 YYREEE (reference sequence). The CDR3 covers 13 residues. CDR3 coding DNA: TGTGCCAGCAGCTTGGTATCAGACGCGGAGCTGTTTTTT. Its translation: CASSLVSDAELFF.

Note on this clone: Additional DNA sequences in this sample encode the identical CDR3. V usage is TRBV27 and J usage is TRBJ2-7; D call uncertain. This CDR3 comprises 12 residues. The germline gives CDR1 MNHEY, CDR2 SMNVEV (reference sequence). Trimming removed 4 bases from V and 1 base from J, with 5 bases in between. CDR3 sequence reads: CASSSNSYEQYF. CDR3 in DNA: TGTGCCAGCAGTTCAAATTCCTACGAGCAGTACTTC.

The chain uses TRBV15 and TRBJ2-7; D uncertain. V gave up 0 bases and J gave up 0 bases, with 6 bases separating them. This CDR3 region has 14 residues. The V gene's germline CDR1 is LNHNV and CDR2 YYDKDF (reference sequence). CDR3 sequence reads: CATSREQYSYEQYF. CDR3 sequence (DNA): TGTGCCACCAGCAGAGAACAGTACTCCTACGAGCAGTACTTC.

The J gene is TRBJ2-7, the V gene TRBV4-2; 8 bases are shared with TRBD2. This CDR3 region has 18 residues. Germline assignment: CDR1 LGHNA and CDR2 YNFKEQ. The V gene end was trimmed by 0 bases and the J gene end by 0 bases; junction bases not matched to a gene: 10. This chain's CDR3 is CASSQEVSGESISYEQYF. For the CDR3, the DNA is TGTGCCAGCAGCCAAGAGGTTAGCGGGGAATCCATCTCCTACGAGCAGTACTTC.

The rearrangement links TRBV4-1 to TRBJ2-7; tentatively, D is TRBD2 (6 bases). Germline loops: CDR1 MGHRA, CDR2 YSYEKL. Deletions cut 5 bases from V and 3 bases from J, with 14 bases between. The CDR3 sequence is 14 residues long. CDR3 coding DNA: TGCGCCAGCAGCACCCGACTAGGCTTCTACGAGCAGTACTTC. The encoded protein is CASSTRLGFYEQYF.

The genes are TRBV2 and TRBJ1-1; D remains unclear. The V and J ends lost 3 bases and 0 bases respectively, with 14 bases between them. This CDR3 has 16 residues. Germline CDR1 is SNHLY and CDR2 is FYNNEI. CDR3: CASSDDTHRMNTEAFF. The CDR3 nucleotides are TGTGCCAGCAGTGATGACACACACAGAATGAACACTGAAGCTTTCTTT.

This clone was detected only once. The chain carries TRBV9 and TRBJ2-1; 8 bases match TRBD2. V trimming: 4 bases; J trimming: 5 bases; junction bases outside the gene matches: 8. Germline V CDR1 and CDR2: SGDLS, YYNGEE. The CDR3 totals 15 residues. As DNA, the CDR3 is TGTGCCAGCAGCCTTACGGGAGGGCCTGACAATGAGCAGTTCTTC. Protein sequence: CASSLTGGPDNEQFF. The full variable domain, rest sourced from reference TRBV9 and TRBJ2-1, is DSGVTQTPKHLITATGQRVTLRCSPRSGDLSVYWYQQSLDQGLQFLIQYYNGEERAKGNILERFSAQQFPDLHSELNLSSLELGDSALYFCASSLTGGPDNEQFFGPGTRLTVL.

CDR3 in amino acids: CAIRTAYTVRWEQYF. The CDR3, as DNA: TGTGCCATCAGGACAGCATACACCGTACGGTGGGAGCAGTACTTC. V is TRBV6-6 and J is TRBJ2-7; D is perhaps TRBD1 (6 bases). The germline V gene encodes CDR1 MNHNY and CDR2 SVGAGI (reference sequence). This CDR3 has 15 amino acids. V lost 10 bases and J lost 7, with 26 bases in between.

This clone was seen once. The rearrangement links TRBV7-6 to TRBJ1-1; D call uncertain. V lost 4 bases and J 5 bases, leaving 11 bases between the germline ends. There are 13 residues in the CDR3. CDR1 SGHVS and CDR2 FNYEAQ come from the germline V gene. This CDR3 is CASSYRLGTEAFF. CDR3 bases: TGTGCCAGCAGCTACCGGCTAGGGACTGAAGCTTTCTTT.

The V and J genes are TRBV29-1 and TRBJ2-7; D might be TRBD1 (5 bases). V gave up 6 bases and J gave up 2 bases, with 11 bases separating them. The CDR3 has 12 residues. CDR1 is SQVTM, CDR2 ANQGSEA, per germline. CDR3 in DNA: TGCAGCGTAAAGACAGCTCCCTACGAGCAGTACTTC. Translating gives CSVKTAPYEQYF.

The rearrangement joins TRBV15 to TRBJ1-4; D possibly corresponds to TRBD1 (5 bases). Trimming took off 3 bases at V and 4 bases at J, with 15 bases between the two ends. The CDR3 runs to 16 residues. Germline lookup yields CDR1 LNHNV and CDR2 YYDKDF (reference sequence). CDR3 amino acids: CATSREGVAGNEKLFF. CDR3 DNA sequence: TGTGCCACCAGCAGGGAAGGGGTCGCGGGTAATGAAAAACTGTTTTTT.

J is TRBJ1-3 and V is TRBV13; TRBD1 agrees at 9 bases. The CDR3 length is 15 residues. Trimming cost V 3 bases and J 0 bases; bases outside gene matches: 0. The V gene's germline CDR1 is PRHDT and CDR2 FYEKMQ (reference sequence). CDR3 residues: CASSLGQGSGNTIYF. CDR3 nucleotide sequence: TGTGCCAGCAGCTTGGGACAGGGCTCTGGAAACACCATATATTTT.

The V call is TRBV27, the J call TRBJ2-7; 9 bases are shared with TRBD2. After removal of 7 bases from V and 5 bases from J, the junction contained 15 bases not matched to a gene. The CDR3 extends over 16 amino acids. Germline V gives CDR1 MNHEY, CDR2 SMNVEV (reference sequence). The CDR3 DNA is TGTGCCAGCACCACAAGGGCGCGGGAGGGCCTTGACGAGCAGTACTTC. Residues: CASTTRAREGLDEQYF.

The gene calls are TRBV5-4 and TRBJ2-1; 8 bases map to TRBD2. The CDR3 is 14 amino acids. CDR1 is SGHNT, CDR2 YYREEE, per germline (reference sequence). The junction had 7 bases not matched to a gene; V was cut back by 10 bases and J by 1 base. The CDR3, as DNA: TGTGCCGCAGGGCAGCGGGAGTCCTACAATGAGCAGTTCTTC. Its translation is CAAGQRESYNEQFF. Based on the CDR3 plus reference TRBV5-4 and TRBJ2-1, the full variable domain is ETGVTQSPTHLIKTRGQQVTLRCSSQSGHNTVSWYQQALGQGPQFIFQYYREEENGRGNFPPRFSGLQFPNYSSELNVNALELDDSALYLCAAGQRESYNEQFFGPGTRLTVL.

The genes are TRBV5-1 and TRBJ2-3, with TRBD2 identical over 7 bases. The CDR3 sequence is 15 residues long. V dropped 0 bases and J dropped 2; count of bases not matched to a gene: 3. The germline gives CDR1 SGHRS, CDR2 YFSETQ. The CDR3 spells CASSLGEGPTDTQYF. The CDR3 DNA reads TGCGCCAGCAGCTTGGGGGAGGGGCCCACAGATACGCAGTATTTT.

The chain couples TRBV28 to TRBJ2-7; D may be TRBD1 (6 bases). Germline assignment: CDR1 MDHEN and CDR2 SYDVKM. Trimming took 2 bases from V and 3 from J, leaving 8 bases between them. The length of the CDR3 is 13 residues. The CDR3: CASSLEQGYEQYF. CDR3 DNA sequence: TGTGCCAGCAGTTTAGAACAGGGCTACGAGCAGTACTTC.

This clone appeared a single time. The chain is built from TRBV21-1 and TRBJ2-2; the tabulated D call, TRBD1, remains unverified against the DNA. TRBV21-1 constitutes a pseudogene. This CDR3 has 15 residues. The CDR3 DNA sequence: TGTGCCAGCAGCGCCGGACAGGAAGACACCGGGGAGCTGTTTTTT. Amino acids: CASSAGQEDTGELFF.

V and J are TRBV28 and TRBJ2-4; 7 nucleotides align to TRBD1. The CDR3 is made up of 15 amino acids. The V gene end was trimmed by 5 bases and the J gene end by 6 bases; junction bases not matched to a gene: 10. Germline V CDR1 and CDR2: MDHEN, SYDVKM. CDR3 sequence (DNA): TGTGCCAGCAGTCCTACACCGACAGGGACAAACATTCAGTACTTC. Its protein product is CASSPTPTGTNIQYF.

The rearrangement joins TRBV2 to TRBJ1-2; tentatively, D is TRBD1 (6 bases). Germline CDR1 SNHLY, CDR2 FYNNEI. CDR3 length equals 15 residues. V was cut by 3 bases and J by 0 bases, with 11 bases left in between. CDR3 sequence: CASSERTVPNYGYTF. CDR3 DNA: TGTGCCAGCAGTGAGAGGACAGTCCCTAACTATGGCTACACCTTC.

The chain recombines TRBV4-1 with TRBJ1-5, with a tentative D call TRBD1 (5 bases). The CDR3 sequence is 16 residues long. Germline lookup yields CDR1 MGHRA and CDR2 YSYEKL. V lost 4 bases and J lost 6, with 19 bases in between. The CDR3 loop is CASSPYLREKAQPQHF. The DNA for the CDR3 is TGCGCCAGCAGCCCGTATCTCAGGGAAAAGGCTCAGCCCCAGCATTTT.

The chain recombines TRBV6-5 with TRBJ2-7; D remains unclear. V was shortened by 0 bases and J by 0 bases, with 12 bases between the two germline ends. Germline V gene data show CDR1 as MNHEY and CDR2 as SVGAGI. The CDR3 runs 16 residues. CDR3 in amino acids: CASSYSKGESSYEQYF. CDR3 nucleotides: TGTGCCAGCAGTTACTCGAAGGGTGAAAGCTCCTACGAGCAGTACTTC.

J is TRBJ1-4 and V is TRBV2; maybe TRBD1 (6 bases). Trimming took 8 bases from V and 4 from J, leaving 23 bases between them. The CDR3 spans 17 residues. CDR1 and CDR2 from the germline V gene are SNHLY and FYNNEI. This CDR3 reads CASRGAHRWVHNEKLFF. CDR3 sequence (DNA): TGTGCCAGCCGGGGGGCTCACAGATGGGTTCATAATGAAAAACTGTTTTTT.

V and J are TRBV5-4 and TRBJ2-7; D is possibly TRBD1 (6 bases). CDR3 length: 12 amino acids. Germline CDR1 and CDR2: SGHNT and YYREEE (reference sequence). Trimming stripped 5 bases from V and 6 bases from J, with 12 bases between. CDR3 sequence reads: CASRGQGSEQYF. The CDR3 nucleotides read TGTGCCAGCAGGGGCCAGGGGAGCGAGCAGTACTTC.

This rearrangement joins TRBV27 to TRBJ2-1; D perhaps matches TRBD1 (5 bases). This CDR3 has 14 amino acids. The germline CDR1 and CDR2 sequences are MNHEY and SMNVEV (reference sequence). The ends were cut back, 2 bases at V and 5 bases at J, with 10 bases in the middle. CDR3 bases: TGTGCCAGCAGTTTAATCAGGGTTGACAATGAGCAGTTCTTC. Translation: CASSLIRVDNEQFF.

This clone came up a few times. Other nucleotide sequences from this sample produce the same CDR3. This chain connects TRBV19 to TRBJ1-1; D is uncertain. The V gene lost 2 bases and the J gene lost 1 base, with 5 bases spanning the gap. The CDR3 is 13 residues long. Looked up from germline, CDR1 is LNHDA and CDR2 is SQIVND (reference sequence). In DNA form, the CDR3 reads TGTGCCAGTAGTATATGGGGGAACACTGAAGCTTTCTTT. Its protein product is CASSIWGNTEAFF.

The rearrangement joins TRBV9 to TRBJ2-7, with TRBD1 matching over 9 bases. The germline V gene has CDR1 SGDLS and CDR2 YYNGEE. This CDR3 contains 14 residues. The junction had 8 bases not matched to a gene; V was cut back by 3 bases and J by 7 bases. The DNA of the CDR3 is TGTGCCAGCAGCGCGGGGACAGGGCAATGGGAGCAGTACTTC. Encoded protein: CASSAGTGQWEQYF.

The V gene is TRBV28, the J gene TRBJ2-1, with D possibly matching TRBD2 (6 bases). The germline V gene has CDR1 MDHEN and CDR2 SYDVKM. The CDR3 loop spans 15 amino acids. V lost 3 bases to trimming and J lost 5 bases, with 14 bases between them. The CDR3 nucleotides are TGTGCCAGCAGTTTCCGGGACTCCCTAGACAATGAGCAGTTCTTC. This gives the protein CASSFRDSLDNEQFF.

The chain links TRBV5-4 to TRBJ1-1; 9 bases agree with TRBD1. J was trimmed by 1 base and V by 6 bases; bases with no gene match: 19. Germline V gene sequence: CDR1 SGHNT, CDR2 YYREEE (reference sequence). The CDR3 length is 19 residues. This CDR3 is CASTDPGQGISYSNTEAFF. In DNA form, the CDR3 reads TGTGCCAGCACCGACCCGGGACAGGGTATTTCTTACTCGAACACTGAAGCTTTCTTT.

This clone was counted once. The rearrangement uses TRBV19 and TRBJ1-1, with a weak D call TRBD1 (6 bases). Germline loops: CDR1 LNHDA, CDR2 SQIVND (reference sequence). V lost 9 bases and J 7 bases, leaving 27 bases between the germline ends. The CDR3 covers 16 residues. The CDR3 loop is CASRDKWARSYDEAFF. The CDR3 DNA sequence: TGTGCCAGCCGGGACAAGTGGGCTCGGAGCTACGATGAAGCTTTCTTT.

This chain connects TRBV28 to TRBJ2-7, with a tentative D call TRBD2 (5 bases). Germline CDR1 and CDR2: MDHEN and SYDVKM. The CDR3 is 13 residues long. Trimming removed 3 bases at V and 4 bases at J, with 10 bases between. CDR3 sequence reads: CASSFSTGYEQYF. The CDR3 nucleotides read TGTGCCAGCAGTTTTAGTACGGGGTACGAGCAGTACTTC.